This T cell receptor (beta chain) was obtained from a study of T cell responses to AZD1222 COVID-19 vaccine. Background on the study: The study pooled second doses at about 4 or about 12 weeks. Study results and limitations: It was only six AZD1222 recipients who were seropositive at baseline. The sample set comprised mostly white British donors with more females, and clonal diversity was possibly underestimated.

Worth noting for this clone: Its antigen is as yet unknown.

CDR1 and CDR2 (germline): KGHSH, LQKENI. V shed 3 bases and J 5 bases; nucleotides not matched to a gene: 1. The CDR3 runs 13 residues. Clones were sequenced by immunoSEQ multiplex PCR, and TCRdb holds only the in-frame ones, with some missing. This table has around 160,000 clones, around 89% appearing once. Sequences were derived from peripheral blood, sampled on day 0 of AZD1222 vaccination. This TCR came from an adult in good health. V gene TRBV18 combines with J gene TRBJ2-1, with 7 bases lining up with TRBD1. This chain's CDR3 is CASSPGTDNEQFF. The CDR3 DNA is TGTGCCAGCTCACCCGGGACAGACAATGAGCAGTTCTTC. Looking up the rest from reference TRBV18 and TRBJ2-1 gives the full variable domain: NAGVMQNPRHLVRRRGQEARLRCSPMKGHSHVYWYRQLPEEGLKFMVYLQKENIIDESGMPKERFSAEFPKEGPSILRIQQVVRGDSAAYFCASSPGTDNEQFFGPGTRLTVL.